This is a list of T cell receptor beta chains from one sample in a study of Ad26.COV2.S vaccination and SARS-CoV-2 variants. Repertoires were generated with immunoSEQ multiplex PCR, while TCRdb's copy carries only in-frame clones and drops some. The sample yields 350,000 to 500,000 clones, about 92% seen once. The sample here was peripheral blood, taken in a trial of Ad26.COV2.S vaccine versus placebo. The receptors originated from a person between 18 and 59 years old who received the Ad26.COV2.S COVID-19 vaccine or a placebo. CDR3s include the opening cysteine and the closing phenylalanine or tryptophan. A D gene is named only where the DNA matches it firmly. Clone size is stated in some rows and not others, as once, few, many or a class when expanded.

abundance	v_gene	j_gene	d_gene	CDR3aa	CDR3nt
.	TRBV24-1	TRBJ2-5	TRBD2	CATSDGGVGETQYF	TGTGCCACCAGTGATGGGGGGGTAGGAGAGACCCAGTACTTC
.	TRBV28	TRBJ1-4	.	CASSFIPEKLFF	TGTGCCAGCAGTTTCATCCCCGAAAAACTGTTTTTT
.	TRBV5-4	TRBJ2-1	.	CASSRGRRGHNEQFF	TGTGCCAGCAGCCGAGGCAGGCGGGGACACAATGAGCAGTTCTTC
once	TRBV10-3	TRBJ1-4	.	CAISESVPATNEKLFF	TGTGCCATCAGTGAGTCTGTGCCTGCAACTAATGAAAAACTGTTTTTT
.	TRBV18	TRBJ2-7	.	CASSPDSTYEQYF	TGTGCCAGCTCACCAGATAGCACCTACGAGCAGTACTTC
many	TRBV2	TRBJ1-4	.	CASRRGTSEKLFF	TGTGCCAGCAGAAGGGGAACCAGCGAAAAACTGTTTTTT
.	TRBV5-4	TRBJ2-6	TRBD2	CASTVGGAAGANVLTF	TGTGCCAGCACGGTCGGGGGGGCTGCTGGGGCCAACGTCCTGACTTTC
once	TRBV7-8	TRBJ2-2	TRBD1	CASSLDRGTWNTGELFF	TGTGCCAGCAGCCTGGACAGGGGAACGTGGAACACCGGGGAGCTGTTTTTT
.	TRBV21-1	TRBJ2-4	.	CASTRIIAKNIQYF	TGTGCCAGCACCCGGATTATAGCCAAAAACATTCAGTACTTC
.	TRBV2	TRBJ1-5	.	CASRDRTALPYSNQPQHF	TGTGCCAGCAGGGATCGGACAGCCTTACCCTATAGCAATCAGCCCCAGCATTTT
.	TRBV5-4	TRBJ2-1	TRBD2	CASSLAPSGSGNEQFF	TGTGCCAGCAGCTTGGCCCCTAGCGGGAGTGGCAATGAGCAGTTCTTC
.	TRBV15	TRBJ2-1	.	CATSREAHSYNEQFF	TGTGCCACCAGCAGAGAGGCCCACTCCTACAATGAGCAGTTCTTC
.	TRBV3-1/TRBV3-2	TRBJ2-1	.	CASSLQGKQFF	TGTGCCAGCAGCCTACAGGGAAAGCAGTTCTTC
.	TRBV9	TRBJ2-3	.	CASSVDPTGRTDTQYF	TGTGCCAGCAGCGTAGACCCCACCGGGAGAACAGATACGCAGTATTTT
.	TRBV11-1	TRBJ2-2	TRBD1	CASRRTGLWGELFF	TGTGCCAGCAGGCGGACAGGGTTATGGGGGGAGCTGTTTTTT
once	TRBV7-9	TRBJ2-7	.	CASSLQGAASYEQYF	TGTGCCAGCAGCTTACAGGGAGCTGCCAGCTACGAGCAGTACTTC
.	TRBV3-1/TRBV3-2	TRBJ2-7	.	CASRPAGTGPREQYF	TGTGCCAGCAGACCTGCCGGGACGGGGCCTCGGGAGCAGTACTTC
few	TRBV7-2	TRBJ2-7	.	CASSLTAGYEQYF	TGTGCCAGCAGCCTAACTGCAGGATACGAGCAGTACTTC
once	TRBV28	TRBJ2-2	.	CASSTRGWQTNTGELFF	TGTGCCAGCTCGACTCGCGGGTGGCAGACGAACACCGGGGAGCTGTTTTTT
.	TRBV6-2/TRBV6-3	TRBJ2-1	.	CASSYPRDEQFF	TGTGCCAGCAGTTATCCCCGGGATGAGCAGTTCTTC
.	TRBV28	TRBJ2-7	TRBD2	CASSPPGTSGSKEQYF	TGTGCCAGCAGTCCCCCAGGGACTAGCGGGAGTAAAGAGCAGTACTTC
.	TRBV7-8	TRBJ2-3	.	CASSPRLVPSTDTQYF	TGTGCCAGCAGCCCCAGGCTAGTTCCAAGCACAGATACGCAGTATTTT
.	TRBV30	TRBJ1-3	.	CAWSVQGFSGNTIYF	TGTGCCTGGAGTGTACAGGGATTCTCTGGAAACACCATATATTTT
once	TRBV7-8	TRBJ2-7	TRBD1	CASRFGVDRTYEQYF	TGTGCCAGCAGGTTCGGGGTGGACAGGACTTACGAGCAGTACTTC
.	TRBV29-1	TRBJ2-1	.	CSVTDSSYNEQFF	TGCAGCGTTACGGATAGCTCCTACAATGAGCAGTTCTTC
few	TRBV4-1	TRBJ1-2	TRBD1	CASSQRLDRDYGYTF	TGCGCCAGCAGCCAAAGACTCGACAGGGATTACGGCTACACCTTC
.	TRBV9	TRBJ2-7	TRBD2	CASNEAGKEYEQYF	TGTGCCAGCAACGAAGCGGGAAAAGAGTACGAGCAGTACTTC
.	TRBV28	TRBJ1-1	.	CASNEGSPGRAFF	TGTGCCAGCAATGAAGGGTCTCCAGGTCGTGCTTTCTTT
once	TRBV27	TRBJ2-1	.	CASSQLTGRREQFF	TGTGCCAGCAGCCAACTTACAGGGCGCCGTGAGCAGTTCTTC
few	TRBV18	TRBJ2-4	.	CASSPVAGAMLGENIQYF	TGTGCCAGCTCACCCGTAGCAGGGGCAATGTTAGGGGAAAACATTCAGTACTTC
.	TRBV6-1	TRBJ1-5	.	CASSERDGRNQPQHF	TGTGCCAGCAGTGAACGGGACGGACGCAATCAGCCCCAGCATTTT
few	TRBV19	TRBJ2-3	.	CASHPGAKDTQYF	TGTGCCAGTCATCCGGGGGCGAAAGATACGCAGTATTTT
.	TRBV7-9	TRBJ2-3	.	CASSQAGGPLDTQYF	TGTGCCAGCAGCCAAGCTGGAGGGCCTTTAGATACGCAGTATTTT
.	TRBV3-1/TRBV3-2	TRBJ2-5	.	CASSQEGEETQYF	TGTGCCAGCAGCCAAGAGGGTGAAGAGACCCAGTACTTC
.	TRBV7-2	TRBJ2-4	.	CASSLLGQAIQYF	TGTGCCAGCAGCTTATTGGGGCAGGCCATTCAGTACTTC
.	TRBV7-9	TRBJ1-4	TRBD1	CASSFTGQGQKLFF	TGTGCCAGCAGCTTTACGGGACAGGGGCAGAAACTGTTTTTT
.	TRBV28	TRBJ2-5	.	CASSLWSLQETQYF	TGTGCCAGCAGTTTATGGTCCCTCCAAGAGACCCAGTACTTC
.	TRBV6-2/TRBV6-3	TRBJ2-2	.	CASSHRVSNTGELFF	TGTGCCAGCAGTCACAGGGTCTCGAACACCGGGGAGCTGTTTTTT
.	TRBV7-9	TRBJ2-1	TRBD1	CASKESGQGFNEQFF	TGTGCCAGCAAGGAATCGGGACAGGGATTCAATGAGCAGTTCTTC
.	TRBV2	TRBJ1-4	.	CASKGVPGFYNEKLFF	TGTGCCAGCAAAGGGGTTCCGGGGTTTTACAATGAAAAACTGTTTTTT
.	TRBV5-1	TRBJ2-3	TRBD2	CASSFGLAGADTQYF	TGCGCCAGCAGCTTCGGACTAGCGGGAGCAGATACGCAGTATTTT
.	TRBV5-4	TRBJ2-3	.	CASSLSLDADTQYF	TGTGCCAGCAGCTTGTCCCTAGACGCAGATACGCAGTATTTT
.	TRBV29-1	TRBJ2-7	.	CSAPFRAGDTYEQYF	TGCAGCGCCCCATTTCGCGCGGGGGACACCTACGAGCAGTACTTC
.	TRBV9	TRBJ2-1	TRBD1	CASSVEGQGNEQFF	TGTGCCAGCAGCGTAGAGGGACAGGGCAATGAGCAGTTCTTC
.	TRBV5-4	TRBJ2-1	TRBD2	CASRTGGLAGGGEQFF	TGTGCCAGCAGAACGGGAGGGCTAGCGGGAGGAGGTGAGCAGTTCTTC
.	TRBV30	TRBJ1-4	.	CAGHTVSTNEKLFF	TGTGCCGGACATACTGTTTCAACTAATGAAAAACTGTTTTTT
.	TRBV19	TRBJ1-2	TRBD1	CASSHRTGLDPNYGYTF	TGTGCCAGTAGTCATCGGACAGGGTTGGACCCTAACTATGGCTACACCTTC
.	TRBV24-1	TRBJ1-4	TRBD1	CATSVSDRGNEKLFF	TGTGCCACCAGTGTATCGGACAGGGGAAATGAAAAACTGTTTTTT
.	TRBV9	TRBJ2-2	.	CASSSRRNTGELFF	TGTGCCAGCAGCAGCCGACGTAACACCGGGGAGCTGTTTTTT
.	TRBV28	TRBJ2-7	.	CASSPMWDGPYEQYF	TGTGCCAGCAGCCCGATGTGGGACGGCCCCTACGAGCAGTACTTC
.	TRBV28	TRBJ2-2	TRBD2	CASSTSGSTGELFF	TGTGCCAGCAGTACTAGCGGGAGTACTGGGGAGCTGTTTTTT
.	TRBV7-3	TRBJ2-2	.	CASSLIETTGELFF	TGTGCCAGCAGCTTAATAGAGACCACCGGGGAGCTGTTTTTT
.	TRBV19	TRBJ2-5	.	CASSIARAARETQYF	TGTGCCAGTAGTATCGCCCGGGCGGCCCGCGAGACCCAGTACTTC
.	TRBV7-9	TRBJ1-2	.	CASRSPGKSNYGYTF	TGTGCCAGCAGATCCCCAGGGAAATCTAACTATGGCTACACCTTC
.	TRBV10-3	TRBJ2-3	.	CAISGVTDTQYF	TGTGCCATCTCCGGGGTCACAGATACGCAGTATTTT
.	TRBV10-3	TRBJ2-1	TRBD1	CATGDSVTGVNNEQFF	TGTGCCACAGGAGACTCGGTGACAGGGGTAAACAATGAGCAGTTCTTC
.	TRBV4-3	TRBJ2-7	TRBD1	CASSQDLRGLAEQYF	TGCGCCAGCAGCCAAGATCTCAGGGGGCTAGCCGAGCAGTACTTC
.	TRBV7-8	TRBJ2-1	TRBD2	CASSLVAGDKKFF	TGTGCCAGCAGCTTAGTCGCGGGAGATAAGAAGTTCTTC
.	TRBV7-6	TRBJ2-3	.	CASSSLRFSDHIF	TGTGCCAGCAGCTCCCTGAGGTTTTCCGACCATATTTTT
.	TRBV3-1/TRBV3-2	TRBJ2-5	.	CASSQDTRAQETQYF	TGTGCCAGCAGCCAAGATACCAGGGCCCAAGAGACCCAGTACTTC